This T cell receptor beta chain was observed in a study of cytomegalovirus exposure and HLA in healthy donors. Findings and limits, study-wide: It was approximately 160 TCR beta chains that were listed as cytomegalovirus-associated. According to a later analysis, most TCR beta chains associated with CMV appeared HLA-restricted. In a later analysis, a missense DCLRE1C variant was linked to TCR beta V- and J-gene trimming.

PCR was performed using 60 Vbeta and 13 Jbeta primers. Assay: immunoSEQ multiplex PCR; the TCRdb copy retains only in-frame clones and omits some. Of some 110,000 clones detected, approximately 70% appear once; the ten largest clones hold roughly 3.2%. With regard to this clone: Its target is unknown.

The sequence was obtained from a man aged 30 to 39 in good health and CMV-seronegative. What was sequenced was PBMCs.

In DNA form, the CDR3 reads TGTGCCAGCAAGCGGAATGGACAGGGCTCCTACGAGCAGTACTTC. It encodes CASKRNGQGSYEQYF. The chain uses TRBV7-2 and TRBJ2-7; 8 bases align to TRBD1. The germline V gene encodes CDR1 SGHTA and CDR2 FQGNSA. Trimming removed 7 bases from V and 0 bases from J; junction bases left unmatched: 8. The CDR3 totals 15 residues.